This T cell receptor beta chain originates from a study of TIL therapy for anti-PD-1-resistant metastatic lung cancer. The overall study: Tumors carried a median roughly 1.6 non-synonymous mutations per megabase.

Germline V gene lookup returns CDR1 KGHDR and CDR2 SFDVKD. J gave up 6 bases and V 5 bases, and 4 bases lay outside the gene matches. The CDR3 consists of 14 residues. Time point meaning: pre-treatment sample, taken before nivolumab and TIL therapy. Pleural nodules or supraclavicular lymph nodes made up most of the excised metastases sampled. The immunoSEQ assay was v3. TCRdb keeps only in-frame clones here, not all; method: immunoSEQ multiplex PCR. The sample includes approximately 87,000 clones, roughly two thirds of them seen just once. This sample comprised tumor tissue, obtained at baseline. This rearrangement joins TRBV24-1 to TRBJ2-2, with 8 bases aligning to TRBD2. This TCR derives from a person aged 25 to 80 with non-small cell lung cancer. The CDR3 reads CATSVAGGAGELFF. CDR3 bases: TGTGCCACCAGTGTCGCCGGGGGGGCCGGGGAGCTGTTTTTT.